This T cell receptor (beta chain) was recovered during a study of T cells after yellow fever vaccination. There are 14 residues in the CDR3. From germline, CDR1 is KGHDR and CDR2 SFDVKD. The V segment lost 2 bases and the J segment 6 bases; nucleotides outside the gene matches: 4. One entry per CDR3 protein, called by TCRdb with MiXCR from the 5' RACE reads. The sample lists about 330,000 distinct CDR3 sequences; approximately 4% were seen once. The chain has TRBV24-1 and TRBJ2-3; 7 bases agree with TRBD1. The sequence derives from a young man who received the YFV17D yellow fever vaccine. Sequencing used PBMCs, obtained 5 days after the yellow fever booster vaccination. CDR3 in amino acids: CATSDSDRDDTQYF. The CDR3 DNA sequence: TGTGCCACCAGTGATTCAGACAGGGATGATACGCAGTATTTT.